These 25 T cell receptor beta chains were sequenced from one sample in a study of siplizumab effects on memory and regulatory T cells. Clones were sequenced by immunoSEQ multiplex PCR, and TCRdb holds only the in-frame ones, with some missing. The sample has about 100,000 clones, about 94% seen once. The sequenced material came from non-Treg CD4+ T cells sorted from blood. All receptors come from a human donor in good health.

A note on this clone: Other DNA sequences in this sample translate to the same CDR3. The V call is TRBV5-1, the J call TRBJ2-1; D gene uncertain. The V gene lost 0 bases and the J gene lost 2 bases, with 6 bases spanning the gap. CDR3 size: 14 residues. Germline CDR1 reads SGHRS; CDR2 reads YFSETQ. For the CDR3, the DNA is TGCGCCAGCAGCTTGGGTCAAACCTACAATGAGCAGTTCTTC. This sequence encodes CASSLGQTYNEQFF. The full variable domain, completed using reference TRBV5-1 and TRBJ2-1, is KAGVTQTPRYLIKTRGQQVTLSCSPISGHRSVSWYQQTPGQGLQFLFEYFSETQRNKGNFPGRFSGRQFSNSRSEMNVSTLELGDSALYLCASSLGQTYNEQFFGPGTRLTVL.

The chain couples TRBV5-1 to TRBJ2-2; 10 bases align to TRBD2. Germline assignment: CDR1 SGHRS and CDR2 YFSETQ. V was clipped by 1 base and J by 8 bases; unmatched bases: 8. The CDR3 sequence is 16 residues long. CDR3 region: CASSLLSGRAAGELFF. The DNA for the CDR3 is TGCGCCAGCAGCTTGCTGAGCGGGAGGGCCGCTGGGGAGCTGTTTTTT.

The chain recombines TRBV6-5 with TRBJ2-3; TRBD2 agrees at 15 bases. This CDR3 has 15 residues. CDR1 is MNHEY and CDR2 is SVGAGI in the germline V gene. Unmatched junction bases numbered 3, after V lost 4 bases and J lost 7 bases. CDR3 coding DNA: TGTGCCAGCAGTTGGGGACTAGCGGGGGGATATACGCAGTATTTT. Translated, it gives CASSWGLAGGYTQYF.

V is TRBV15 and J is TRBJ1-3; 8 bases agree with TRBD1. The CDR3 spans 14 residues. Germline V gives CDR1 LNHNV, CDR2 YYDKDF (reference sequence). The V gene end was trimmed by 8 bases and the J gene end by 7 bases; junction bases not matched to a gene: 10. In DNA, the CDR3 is TGTGCCACCCGACCCGGCGACAGGGGTAACACCATATATTTT. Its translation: CATRPGDRGNTIYF.

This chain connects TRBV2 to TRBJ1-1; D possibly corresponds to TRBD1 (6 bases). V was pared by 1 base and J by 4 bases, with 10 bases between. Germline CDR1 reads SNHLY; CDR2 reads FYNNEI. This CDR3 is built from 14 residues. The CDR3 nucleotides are TGTGCCAGCAGTGAAGAAGGGGGAGCCACTGAAGCTTTCTTT. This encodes CASSEEGGATEAFF.

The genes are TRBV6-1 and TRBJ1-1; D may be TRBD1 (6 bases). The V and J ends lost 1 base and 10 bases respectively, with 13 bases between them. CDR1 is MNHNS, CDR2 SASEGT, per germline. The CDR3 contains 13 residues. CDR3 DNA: TGTGCCAGCAGTGAAGTACAGGGTGCGGTAGCTTTCTTT. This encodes CASSEVQGAVAFF.

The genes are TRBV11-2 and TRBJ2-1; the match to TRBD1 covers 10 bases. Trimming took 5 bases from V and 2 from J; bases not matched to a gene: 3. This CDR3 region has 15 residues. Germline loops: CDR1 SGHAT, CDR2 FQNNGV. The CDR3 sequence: CASSLGQGPYNEQFF. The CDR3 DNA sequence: TGTGCCAGCAGCCTGGGACAGGGGCCCTACAATGAGCAGTTCTTC.

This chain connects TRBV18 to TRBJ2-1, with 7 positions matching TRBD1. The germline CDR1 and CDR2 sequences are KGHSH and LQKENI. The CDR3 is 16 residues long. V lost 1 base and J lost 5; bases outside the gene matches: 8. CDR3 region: CASSPQTKTGNNEQFF. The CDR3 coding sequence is TGTGCCAGCTCACCACAAACCAAGACAGGGAACAATGAGCAGTTCTTC.

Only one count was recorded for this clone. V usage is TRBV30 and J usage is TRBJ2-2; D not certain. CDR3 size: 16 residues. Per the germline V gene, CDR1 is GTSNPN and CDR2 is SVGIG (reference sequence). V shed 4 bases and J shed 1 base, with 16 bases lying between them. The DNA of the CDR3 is TGTGCCTGGACTCAGCCCCCCGTAGAGAACACCGGGGAGCTGTTTTTT. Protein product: CAWTQPPVENTGELFF.

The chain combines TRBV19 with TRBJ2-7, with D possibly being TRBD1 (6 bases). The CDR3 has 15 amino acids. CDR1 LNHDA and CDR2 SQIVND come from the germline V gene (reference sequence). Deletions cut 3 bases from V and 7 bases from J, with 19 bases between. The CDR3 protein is CASSIDTGLAPEQYF. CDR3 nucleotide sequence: TGTGCCAGTAGTATTGATACAGGGCTGGCCCCGGAGCAGTACTTC.

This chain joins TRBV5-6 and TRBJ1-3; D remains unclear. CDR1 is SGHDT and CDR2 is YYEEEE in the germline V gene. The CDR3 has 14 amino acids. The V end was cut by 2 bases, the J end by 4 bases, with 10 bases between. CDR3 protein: CASSFQGGGNTIYF. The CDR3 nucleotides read TGTGCCAGCAGCTTCCAAGGTGGCGGAAACACCATATATTTT.

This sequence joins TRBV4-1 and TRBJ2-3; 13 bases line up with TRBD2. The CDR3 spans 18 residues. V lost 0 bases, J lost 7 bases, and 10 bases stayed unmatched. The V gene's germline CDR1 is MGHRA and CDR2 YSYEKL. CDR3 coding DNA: TGCGCCAGCAGCCAAGATCGAAGGACTAGCGGGAGAACCAATACGCAGTATTTT. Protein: CASSQDRRTSGRTNTQYF.

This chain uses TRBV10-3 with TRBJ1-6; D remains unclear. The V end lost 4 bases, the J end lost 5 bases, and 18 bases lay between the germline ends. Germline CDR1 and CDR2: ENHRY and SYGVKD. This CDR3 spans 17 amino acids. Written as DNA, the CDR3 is TGTGCCATCAGTGTCCTAAAGGGAGGGAAGAATAATTCACCCCTCCACTTT. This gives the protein CAISVLKGGKNNSPLHF.

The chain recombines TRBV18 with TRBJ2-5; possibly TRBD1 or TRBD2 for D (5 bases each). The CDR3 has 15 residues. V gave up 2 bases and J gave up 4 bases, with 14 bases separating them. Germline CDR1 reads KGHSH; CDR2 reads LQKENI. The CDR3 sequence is CASSPRDPKGETQYF. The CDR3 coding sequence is TGTGCCAGCTCACCAAGGGACCCGAAGGGAGAGACCCAGTACTTC.

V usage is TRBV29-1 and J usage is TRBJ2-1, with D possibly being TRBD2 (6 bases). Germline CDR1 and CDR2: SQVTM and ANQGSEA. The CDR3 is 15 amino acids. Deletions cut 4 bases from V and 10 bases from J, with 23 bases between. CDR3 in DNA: TGCAGCGTTGTTGGGGGGTGGCAGGGTGATGAAGAGCAGTTCTTC. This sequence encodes CSVVGGWQGDEEQFF.

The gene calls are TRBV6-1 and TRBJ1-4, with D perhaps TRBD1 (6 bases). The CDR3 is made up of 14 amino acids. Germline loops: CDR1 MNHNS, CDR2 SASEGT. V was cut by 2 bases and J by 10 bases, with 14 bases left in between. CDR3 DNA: TGTGCCAGCAGTGAATCGGCCAGGGGAGGAAAACTGTTTTTT. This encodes CASSESARGGKLFF.

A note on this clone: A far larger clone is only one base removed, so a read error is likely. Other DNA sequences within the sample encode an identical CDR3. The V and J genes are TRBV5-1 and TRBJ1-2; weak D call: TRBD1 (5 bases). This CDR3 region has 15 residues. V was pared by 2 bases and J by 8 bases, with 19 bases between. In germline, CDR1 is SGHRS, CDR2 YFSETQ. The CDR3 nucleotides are TGCGCCAGCAGCTTTACGTCCGGGGCGCGTGGAGGCTACACCTTC. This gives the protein CASSFTSGARGGYTF.

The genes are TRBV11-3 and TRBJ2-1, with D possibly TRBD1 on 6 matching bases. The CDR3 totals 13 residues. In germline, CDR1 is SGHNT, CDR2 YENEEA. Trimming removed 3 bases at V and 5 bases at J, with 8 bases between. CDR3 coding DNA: TGTGCCAGCAGCTTGGACAGAAACAATGAGCAGTTCTTC. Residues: CASSLDRNNEQFF.

The CDR3 spells CASSLDRGLYSGNTIYF. DNA of the CDR3: TGTGCCAGCAGCTTAGACAGGGGGCTATACTCTGGAAACACCATATATTTT. The chain couples TRBV11-2 to TRBJ1-3, with TRBD1 matching over 8 bases. V lost 0 bases, J lost 0 bases, and 4 bases stayed unmatched. Germline V CDR1 and CDR2: SGHAT, FQNNGV. The CDR3 runs to 17 residues. Using reference TRBV11-2 and TRBJ1-3 for the parts outside the CDR3, the full variable domain is EAGVAQSPRYKIIEKRQSVAFWCNPISGHATLYWYQQILGQGPKLLIQFQNNGVVDDSQLPKDRFSAERLKGVDSTLKIQPAKLEDSAVYLCASSLDRGLYSGNTIYFGEGSWLTVV.

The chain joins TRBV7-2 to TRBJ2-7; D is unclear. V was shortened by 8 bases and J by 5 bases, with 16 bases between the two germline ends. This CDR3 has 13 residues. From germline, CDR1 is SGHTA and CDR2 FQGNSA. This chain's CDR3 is CASFVQGYDEQYF. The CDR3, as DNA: TGTGCCAGCTTCGTACAAGGCTACGACGAGCAGTACTTC. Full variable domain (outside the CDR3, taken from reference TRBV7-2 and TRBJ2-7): GAGVSQSPSNKVTEKGKDVELRCDPISGHTALYWYRQSLGQGLEFLIYFQGNSAPDKSGLPSDRFSAERTGGSVSTLTIQRTQQEDSAVYLCASFVQGYDEQYFGPGTRLTVT.

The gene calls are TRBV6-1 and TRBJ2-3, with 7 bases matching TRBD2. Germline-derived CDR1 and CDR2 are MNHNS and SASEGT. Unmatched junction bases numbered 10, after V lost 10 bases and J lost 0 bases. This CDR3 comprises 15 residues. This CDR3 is CAIQGGLASTDTQYF. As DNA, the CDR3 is TGTGCCATCCAGGGAGGGCTTGCTAGCACAGATACGCAGTATTTT.

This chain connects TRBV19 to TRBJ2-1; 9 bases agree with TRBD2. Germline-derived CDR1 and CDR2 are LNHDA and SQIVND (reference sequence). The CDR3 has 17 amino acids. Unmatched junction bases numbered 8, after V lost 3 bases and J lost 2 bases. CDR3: CASSITGTSYAYNEQFF. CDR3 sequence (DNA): TGTGCCAGTAGTATCACCGGGACTAGCTACGCCTACAATGAGCAGTTCTTC.

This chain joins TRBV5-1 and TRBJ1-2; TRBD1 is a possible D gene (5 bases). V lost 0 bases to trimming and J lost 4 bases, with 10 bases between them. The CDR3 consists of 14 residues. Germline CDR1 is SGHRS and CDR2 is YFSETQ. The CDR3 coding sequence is TGCGCCAGCAGCTTGGTGGGGGACGTCTATGGCTACACCTTC. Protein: CASSLVGDVYGYTF.

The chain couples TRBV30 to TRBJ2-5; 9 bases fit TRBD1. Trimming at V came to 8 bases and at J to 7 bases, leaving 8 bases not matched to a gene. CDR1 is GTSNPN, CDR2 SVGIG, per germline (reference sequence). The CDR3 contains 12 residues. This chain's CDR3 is CAQGQGIGTQYF. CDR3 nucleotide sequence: TGTGCCCAGGGACAGGGAATAGGGACCCAGTACTTC.

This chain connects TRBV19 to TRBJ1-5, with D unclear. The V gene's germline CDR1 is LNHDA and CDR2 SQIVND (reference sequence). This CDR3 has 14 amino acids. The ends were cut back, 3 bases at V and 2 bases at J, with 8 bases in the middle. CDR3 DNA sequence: TGTGCCAGTAGTATCCGATGGGGCAATCAGCCCCAGCATTTT. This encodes CASSIRWGNQPQHF.